This passage covers 6 T cell receptor beta chains from one sample sequenced in a study of blood T cell repertoires in COVID-19. The assay was immunoSEQ multiplex PCR, and TCRdb's table has in-frame clones only and misses some. The table shows some 94,000 clones, with about 86% occurring only once. Material: peripheral blood. These receptors were obtained from a human donor in a cohort sampled during active COVID-19.

V and J are TRBV11-2 and TRBJ2-7, with TRBD2 matching over 10 bases. V was pared by 5 bases and J by 5 bases, with 6 bases of the junction left unmatched. The CDR3 runs to 14 residues. From germline, CDR1 is SGHAT and CDR2 FQNNGV. CDR3 sequence: CASSLRTSGNEQYF. In DNA, the CDR3 is TGTGCCAGCAGCCTACGGACTAGCGGAAACGAGCAGTACTTC. The full variable domain, its missing parts supplied by reference TRBV11-2 and TRBJ2-7, is EAGVAQSPRYKIIEKRQSVAFWCNPISGHATLYWYQQILGQGPKLLIQFQNNGVVDDSQLPKDRFSAERLKGVDSTLKIQPAKLEDSAVYLCASSLRTSGNEQYFGPGTRLTVT.

This CDR3 reads CASSLGQGATRAEAFF. CDR3 DNA: TGTGCCAGCAGCCTTGGACAGGGGGCAACACGGGCTGAAGCTTTCTTT. The chain couples TRBV2 to TRBJ1-1; TRBD1 aligns across 11 bases. The germline V gene has CDR1 SNHLY and CDR2 FYNNEI. This CDR3 contains 16 residues. V shed 6 bases and J 6 bases; nucleotides not matched to a gene: 12.

This sequence joins TRBV6-5 and TRBJ2-1; 9 nucleotides agree with TRBD1. V lost 8 bases, J lost 5 bases, and 7 bases stayed unmatched. The CDR3 length is 14 residues. The germline CDR1 and CDR2 sequences are MNHEY and SVGAGI. For the CDR3, the DNA is TGTGCCAGCGTGGGACAGGGAAGGGACAATGAGCAGTTCTTC. It specifies CASVGQGRDNEQFF.

This sequence joins TRBV19 and TRBJ1-1; D perhaps matches TRBD1 (5 bases). Germline V CDR1 and CDR2: LNHDA, SQIVND (reference sequence). CDR3 length: 14 residues. Trimming stripped 6 bases from V and 5 bases from J, with 16 bases between. The CDR3 loop is CASRLPGFKTEAFF. CDR3 in DNA: TGTGCCAGTAGGCTCCCAGGGTTTAAGACTGAAGCTTTCTTT. Looking up the rest from reference TRBV19 and TRBJ1-1 gives the full variable domain: DGGITQSPKYLFRKEGQNVTLSCEQNLNHDAMYWYRQDPGQGLRLIYYSQIVNDFQKGDIAEGYSVSREKKESFPLTVTSAQKNPTAFYLCASRLPGFKTEAFFGQGTRLTVV.

This chain joins TRBV5-1 and TRBJ2-2, with D perhaps TRBD1 (5 bases). Germline V CDR1 and CDR2: SGHRS, YFSETQ. The CDR3 length is 16 residues. V was trimmed by 4 bases and J by 1 base, leaving 14 bases between them. The DNA of the CDR3 is TGCGCCAGCAGCCTGGGCCAGGGTAGGAACACCGGGGAGCTGTTTTTT. This codes for CASSLGQGRNTGELFF.

V gene TRBV4-3 combines with J gene TRBJ1-2; a possible D gene is TRBD1 (5 bases). This CDR3 is built from 15 residues. In germline, CDR1 is LGHNA, CDR2 YSLEER. Trimming shortened V by 0 bases and J by 6 bases, and 14 bases separated the two germline ends. The CDR3 protein is CASSQDTGSVNGYTF. CDR3 DNA sequence: TGCGCCAGCAGCCAAGATACAGGCTCGGTTAATGGCTACACCTTC.